This TCR beta chain was retrieved from a study of Graves' ophthalmopathy and Graves' hyperthyroidism. Amplification of the TCR beta CDR3 regions used RNA transcripts (as template). The authors performed first-round RT-PCR with HTBI primers and then a second-round multiplex PCR. TCRdb fed the multiplex PCR reads into MiXCR, producing one record per CDR3 protein. Of about 500,000 distinct CDR3 sequences listed, about 35% are singletons. This clonotype has just one count. Germline is not matched at one junction end, which may reflect a read error. CDR3 length equals 12 residues. CDR1 DFQATT and CDR2 SNEGSKA come from the germline V gene (reference sequence).

V and J are TRBV20-1 and TRBJ2-2, with D possibly being TRBD2 (5 bases). The sequence derives from an adult man with Graves' hyperthyroidism. Sample: peripheral blood or thyroid tissue (not recorded which). The CDR3 sequence: CSAGPGTGELSF. In nucleotides, the CDR3 is TGCAGTGCAGGTCCAGGCACCGGGGAGCTGTCTTTT.